The next 4 T cell receptor beta chains were all read from a single sample in a study of tumor-infiltrating lymphocytes in primary liver carcinoma. A constant-region primer served to make TCR beta cDNA from approximately 490 ng total RNA. Libraries for TCR beta were built through three nested multiplex PCR rounds, which together made up a slightly modified ARM-PCR procedure. The first two PCR rounds used TRBV1-TRBV30 primers with a Cbeta primer, approximately 9 cycles each. One entry per CDR3 protein results from TCRdb running MiXCR on the multiplex PCR reads. Of 50,000 to 70,000 distinct CDR3 sequences listed, 70% to 85% are singletons. Co-extracting RNA and DNA was done with about 18-33 mg of unsorted bulk tissue as input. Sequencing was performed on liver tumor tissue from sampling region 2. The subset: tumor region T2, inferior pole. These receptor sequences come from a man aged 40-49 years with primary liver carcinoma and hepatitis B virus infection.

This clonotype was seen only a few times. The J gene is TRBJ2-7, the V gene TRBV2; tentative D call: TRBD1 (5 bases). Germline assignment: CDR1 SNHLY and CDR2 FYNNEI. Trimming took off 2 bases at V and 2 bases at J, with 16 bases between the two ends. This CDR3 spans 16 amino acids. This chain's CDR3 is CASSEFPPGHTYEQYF. The CDR3 DNA reads as TGTGCCAGCAGTGAATTCCCCCCAGGACACACCTACGAGCAGTACTTC.

The chain uses TRBV12-3 or TRBV12-4 and TRBJ2-1; D call uncertain. Trimming took off 10 bases at V and 9 bases at J, with 16 bases between the two ends. This CDR3 region has 12 residues. The CDR3 sequence is CANTGPWLEQFF. The CDR3 bases are TGTGCCAACACCGGTCCCTGGCTTGAGCAGTTCTTC.

In this sample, this clonotype turned up many times. This rearrangement joins TRBV6-1 to TRBJ2-3; TRBD1 aligns across 8 bases. The length of the CDR3 is 12 residues. Germline assignment: CDR1 MNHNS and CDR2 SASEGT. Unmatched junction bases numbered 6, after V lost 7 bases and J lost 9 bases. DNA of the CDR3: TGTGCCAGCAAATCGGGGACAGGCACGCAGTATTTT. It codes for CASKSGTGTQYF.

Regarding this clonotype: A read error may explain this, as a much larger clone is one base away. This chain uses TRBV21-1 with TRBJ1-5; the tabulated D call, TRBD1, remains unverified against the DNA. TRBV21-1 is marked as a pseudogene. The CDR3 runs 18 residues. The DNA for the CDR3 is TGTGCCAGCAGCTCAAAAGACAGTATCGGAAACCTGATGTGGTCCCAGCATTTT. Its protein is CASSSKDSIGNLMWSQHF.